These 21 T cell receptor beta chains came from one sample sequenced in a study of T cell clonotyping in hematopoietic cell transplantation. Profiled with immunoSEQ multiplex PCR; TCRdb holds only in-frame clones, not every one. The table lists around 40,000 clones, roughly 94% of them singletons. Time point denoted: recipient sample about 28 days before transplant, after cytoreduction. The starting material was peripheral blood mononuclear cells, obtained before stem cell transplant. These receptors originate from a man between 40 and 49 years old with chronic myeloid leukemia. Some clones in this sample may be carry-over from other donors' samples.

This clone was detected once. V gene TRBV5-4 combines with J gene TRBJ2-7; D not certain. CDR3 length: 12 residues. Between the trimmed V and J ends, which lost 2 bases and 3 bases, there was a span of 6 bases. The germline V gene encodes CDR1 SGHNT and CDR2 YYREEE (reference sequence). The CDR3 region is CASSFGIYEQYF. CDR3 DNA sequence: TGTGCCAGCAGCTTTGGCATCTACGAGCAGTACTTC.

V gene TRBV28 combines with J gene TRBJ2-7; D is unresolved. This CDR3 contains 12 residues. V was clipped by 4 bases and J by 6 bases, with 10 bases between them. The germline CDR1 and CDR2 sequences are MDHEN and SYDVKM. This CDR3 reads CASSSSKIEQYF. The CDR3 bases are TGTGCCAGCAGTTCTTCTAAAATCGAGCAGTACTTC.

The count of this clone is one. The V and J genes are TRBV19 and TRBJ1-1; TRBD1 might be the D (5 bases). This CDR3 region has 15 residues. V was shortened by 4 bases and J by 6 bases, with 18 bases between the two germline ends. Germline loops: CDR1 LNHDA, CDR2 SQIVND (reference sequence). Written as DNA, the CDR3 is TGTGCCAGTAGTAATCGGGGACTCCTTTCCGCTGAAGCTTTCTTT. It yields the protein CASSNRGLLSAEAFF.

The CDR3 protein is CASSLVGDWSSYEQYF. The CDR3 DNA is TGCGCCAGCAGCTTGGTTGGCGACTGGAGCTCCTACGAGCAGTACTTC. This rearrangement joins TRBV5-1 to TRBJ2-7, with no clear D. V lost 0 bases and J 0 bases, leaving 13 bases between the germline ends. The CDR3 covers 16 residues. Germline assignment: CDR1 SGHRS and CDR2 YFSETQ.

The chain uses TRBV5-6 and TRBJ2-4; tentative D call: TRBD2 (6 bases). The CDR3 spans 18 residues. From germline, CDR1 is SGHDT and CDR2 YYEEEE. The V gene lost 0 bases and the J gene lost 0 bases, with 16 bases spanning the gap. Written as DNA, the CDR3 is TGTGCCAGCAGCTTGGATAGGTGGGGGGATCTAGCCAAAAACATTCAGTACTTC. This sequence encodes CASSLDRWGDLAKNIQYF.

CDR3 sequence reads: CASSPSTDTQYF. The CDR3 DNA sequence: TGTGCCAGTAGTCCTTCCACAGATACGCAGTATTTT. The chain recombines TRBV19 with TRBJ2-3; D not certain. Trimming took off 5 bases at V and 2 bases at J, with 5 bases between the two ends. There are 12 residues in the CDR3. Per the germline V gene, CDR1 is LNHDA and CDR2 is SQIVND (reference sequence).

The gene calls are TRBV9 and TRBJ1-1; D is possibly TRBD1 (5 bases). The CDR3 loop spans 15 amino acids. V dropped 3 bases and J dropped 5 bases, with 17 bases sitting between them. Per germline, CDR1 SGDLS and CDR2 YYNGEE. The CDR3 region has the DNA TGTGCCAGCAGCGCAGGTGGTGGGGGTAAGACTGAAGCTTTCTTT. Translation: CASSAGGGGKTEAFF.

This clone was recorded only once. The chain joins TRBV5-6 to TRBJ2-2, with D uncertain. Trimming took 1 base from V and 4 from J, leaving 17 bases between them. The CDR3 consists of 17 residues. Germline-derived CDR1 and CDR2 are SGHDT and YYEEEE. The CDR3 reads CASSLSPPEPGTGELFF. For the CDR3, the DNA is TGTGCCAGCAGCTTGAGCCCCCCCGAGCCGGGCACCGGGGAGCTGTTTTTT.

The chain employs TRBV7-9 and TRBJ1-2; 7 nucleotides agree with TRBD1. Losses at the gene ends were 5 bases for V and 7 bases for J; bases not matched to a gene: 4. The V gene's germline CDR1 is SEHNR and CDR2 FQNEAQ (reference sequence). CDR3 size: 12 residues. The CDR3: CASSKTGFGYTF. The CDR3 nucleotides read TGTGCCAGCAGCAAGACAGGGTTTGGCTACACCTTC.

This chain joins TRBV28 and TRBJ1-1; D unclear. CDR3 size: 15 residues. Germline V gene data show CDR1 as MDHEN and CDR2 as SYDVKM. V was shortened by 3 bases and J by 2 bases, with 13 bases between the two germline ends. CDR3 nucleotide sequence: TGTGCCAGCAGTTTGGCGTCGAGCGTAAACACTGAAGCTTTCTTT. Protein: CASSLASSVNTEAFF.

The chain is built from TRBV7-2 and TRBJ1-2; 11 nucleotides align to TRBD1. Germline assignment: CDR1 SGHTA and CDR2 FQGNSA. The trim removed 3 bases at V and 4 bases at J, leaving 10 bases unmatched. The CDR3 spans 17 residues. CDR3: CASSFNGQGAVLYGYTF. In nucleotides, the CDR3 is TGTGCCAGCAGCTTCAACGGACAGGGGGCGGTGCTCTATGGCTACACCTTC.

This clone was found once. The chain links TRBV10-3 to TRBJ2-3; 10 positions match TRBD1. The ends lost 7 bases at V and 2 bases at J; junction bases unmatched: 6. This CDR3 contains 15 residues. Germline V CDR1 and CDR2: ENHRY, SYGVKD. This chain's CDR3 is CAITMDRGNTDTQYF. CDR3 DNA sequence: TGTGCCATCACTATGGACAGGGGGAACACAGATACGCAGTATTTT.

The chain recombines TRBV25-1 with TRBJ2-3; no definite D call. The V gene's germline CDR1 is MGHDK and CDR2 SYGVNS. The V end lost 3 bases, the J end lost 10 bases, and 11 bases lay between the germline ends. This CDR3 has 12 amino acids. CDR3 region: CASSETLLPQYF. CDR3 sequence (DNA): TGTGCCAGCAGTGAGACTCTGCTCCCGCAGTATTTT.

The V call is TRBV7-6, the J call TRBJ1-2; TRBD1 matches 9 bases. Germline V gene sequence: CDR1 SGHVS, CDR2 FNYEAQ. V trimming: 0 bases; J trimming: 3 bases; junction bases outside the gene matches: 5. CDR3 length: 16 residues. The CDR3 bases are TGTGCCAGCAGCTTAGCTCCGGGACAGGGATACTATGGCTACACCTTC. Its translation: CASSLAPGQGYYGYTF.

The V gene is TRBV29-1, the J gene TRBJ1-1; perhaps TRBD1 as D (5 bases). The CDR3 has 11 residues. Germline-derived CDR1 and CDR2 are SQVTM and ANQGSEA. V dropped 7 bases and J dropped 6 bases, with 12 bases sitting between them. The CDR3 bases are TGCAGCGCCCCGTGGGGGGCTGAAGCTTTCTTT. The encoded protein is CSAPWGAEAFF.

This chain links TRBV5-1 with TRBJ2-6, with D unclear. Trimming shortened V by 5 bases and J by 0 bases, and 6 bases separated the two germline ends. This CDR3 region has 14 residues. Germline V CDR1 and CDR2: SGHRS, YFSETQ. CDR3 in amino acids: CASSPLSGANVLTF. CDR3 DNA: TGCGCCAGCAGTCCGCTCTCTGGGGCCAACGTCCTGACTTTC.

J is TRBJ2-7 and V is TRBV5-1; D uncertain. Germline V CDR1 and CDR2: SGHRS, YFSETQ. Trimming shortened V by 1 base and J by 2 bases, and 13 bases separated the two germline ends. The CDR3 runs 15 residues. DNA for the CDR3: TGCGCCAGCAGCTTGTACTGGGCCAGTCCCTACGAGCAGTACTTC. Translation gives CASSLYWASPYEQYF.

V is TRBV10-3 and J is TRBJ2-3; 7 bases agree with TRBD2. Germline V lookup: CDR1 ENHRY, CDR2 SYGVKD. This CDR3 is built from 17 residues. Trimming removed 2 bases from V and 0 bases from J; junction bases left unmatched: 8. As DNA, the CDR3 is TGTGCCATCAGTGAGCCTGAAGCGGGGAGTAGCACAGATACGCAGTATTTT. Translated, it gives CAISEPEAGSSTDTQYF.

This chain uses TRBV7-9 with TRBJ2-5; a weak D match, TRBD1 (7 bases). V lost 0 bases and J 5 bases, leaving 16 bases between the germline ends. The V gene's germline CDR1 is SEHNR and CDR2 FQNEAQ (reference sequence). The CDR3 runs to 16 residues. CDR3 sequence (DNA): TGTGCCAGCAGCTTAGCGGCAGGGGGGTCGGAGGAGACCCAGTACTTC. Protein: CASSLAAGGSEETQYF.

The chain recombines TRBV29-1 with TRBJ1-1, with D possibly being TRBD1 (5 bases). Germline-derived CDR1 and CDR2 are SQVTM and ANQGSEA. Trimming left V 2 bases short and J 0 bases short, with 10 bases between. CDR3 length: 14 residues. The chain's CDR3 is CSVEKQALNTEAFF. CDR3 DNA sequence: TGCAGCGTTGAAAAACAGGCCCTGAACACTGAAGCTTTCTTT. The full variable domain, with the rest looked up from reference TRBV29-1 and TRBJ1-1, is SAVISQKPSRDICQRGTSLTIQCQVDSQVTMMFWYRQQPGQSLTLIATANQGSEATYESGFVIDKFPISRPNLTFSTLTVSNMSPEDSSIYLCSVEKQALNTEAFFGQGTRLTVV.

The chain uses TRBV7-2 and TRBJ2-7, with D possibly matching TRBD1 (6 bases). V lost 4 bases, J lost 2 bases, and 15 bases lay in between. Germline V gene lookup returns CDR1 SGHTA and CDR2 FQGNSA. The CDR3 loop spans 15 amino acids. The CDR3 protein is CASSSAPTGPYEQYF. CDR3 nucleotides: TGTGCCAGCAGCTCTGCGCCTACAGGGCCCTACGAGCAGTACTTC.